This T cell receptor beta chain was sequenced in a study of regulatory T cells in long-lasting Graves disease. Study overall: Antithyroid drug intake by newly diagnosed Graves' patients had lasted under 3 months. The study, taken as a whole, reports: Because few samples were included, accuracy may have been lower.

The germline V gene encodes CDR1 DFQATT and CDR2 SNEGSKA (reference sequence). CDR3 size: 14 residues. V was pared by 6 bases and J by 0 bases, with 14 bases between. Building the TCR beta libraries relied on iRepertoire HTBI primers, and CDR3 regions underwent Arm-PCR. MiXCR was run by TCRdb on the multiplex PCR reads, yielding one entry per CDR3 protein. The sample records under 500,000 distinct CDR3 sequences, about a sixth being singletons. About this clonotype: Antigen: not known. It may be a read error: a sequence one base away is much more abundant. Without the conserved terminal phenylalanine or tryptophan, this CDR3 likely stems from a read error.

Time point in this sample: newly diagnosed GD, antithyroid drugs for less than 3 months. Isolated PBMC RNA provided the starting material for the TCR library. The diagnosis of Graves' disease used American Thyroid Association guidelines. These sequences were also reported in another study, on T cells in Graves' hyperthyroidism and ophthalmopathy. This second study says: TCR CDR3 regions were first amplified by RT-PCR with HTBI primers.

The sample in question was peripheral blood mononuclear cells (PBMCs), obtained at new diagnosis, from a patient treated with antithyroid drugs. This TCR was recovered from a woman aged 25 to 39 with Graves disease. This rearrangement joins TRBV20-1 to TRBJ1-2; possibly TRBD1 for D (6 bases). The CDR3 loop reads CSAPRGNPNYGYTL. The CDR3 nucleotides are TGCAGTGCCCCAAGGGGGAACCCTAACTATGGCTACACCCTC.